These 31 T cell receptor beta chains originate from one sample sequenced in a study of T cell responses to AZD1222 COVID-19 vaccine. TCRdb's copy holds only in-frame clones and misses some; the assay was immunoSEQ multiplex PCR. The sample records about 40,000 clones, approximately 85% being singletons. Source: peripheral blood, taken 28 days after the second dose of the MenACWY control vaccine. The receptors stem from an adult who received the MenACWY meningococcal vaccine as a control.

J is TRBJ2-7 and V is TRBV5-1; 8 nucleotides align to TRBD1. Germline V gives CDR1 SGHRS, CDR2 YFSETQ. This CDR3 spans 17 amino acids. Trimming cost V 2 bases and J 3 bases; bases outside gene matches: 13. The CDR3 spells CASSFFSTGESIYEQYF. For the CDR3, the DNA is TGCGCCAGCAGCTTTTTTTCGACAGGGGAAAGCATCTACGAGCAGTACTTC.

The gene calls are TRBV12-5 and TRBJ2-1; the D is unclear. There are 12 residues in the CDR3. Trimming took 0 bases from V and 6 from J, leaving 3 bases between them. Germline V gene data show CDR1 as LGHNT and CDR2 as FRNRAP. CDR3 nucleotides: TGTGCTAGTGGTTTGGTACCCAATGAGCAGTTCTTC. Amino acid sequence: CASGLVPNEQFF. Supplemented by reference TRBV12-5 and TRBJ2-1, the full variable domain reads DARVTQTPRHKVTEMGQEVTMRCQPILGHNTVFWYRQTMMQGLELLAYFRNRAPLDDSGMPKDRFSAEMPDATLATLKIQPSEPRDSAVYFCASGLVPNEQFFGPGTRLTVL.

By sample share, this clone is medium-sized (0.01 to 0.1%). The chain links TRBV2 to TRBJ1-3; TRBD1 is a possible D gene (6 bases). Germline V gene data show CDR1 as SNHLY and CDR2 as FYNNEI. The CDR3 covers 14 residues. Trimming pared 9 bases from V and 0 bases from J, leaving 12 bases between. In nucleotides, the CDR3 is TGTGCCAGGCGGACAGCTATCTCTGGAAACACCATATATTTT. It yields the protein CARRTAISGNTIYF. The complete variable domain, with remaining parts taken from reference TRBV2 and TRBJ1-3, reads EPEVTQTPSHQVTQMGQEVILRCVPISNHLYFYWYRQILGQKVEFLVSFYNNEISEKSEIFDDQFSVERPDGSNFTLKIRSTKLEDSAMYFCARRTAISGNTIYFGEGSWLTVV.

V usage is TRBV19 and J usage is TRBJ1-1, with D uncertain. There are 14 residues in the CDR3. In germline, CDR1 is LNHDA, CDR2 SQIVND (reference sequence). The V and J ends lost 3 bases and 4 bases respectively, with 12 bases between them. The CDR3 nucleotides read TGTGCCAGTAGTATGCCCTCATGGGGCACTGAAGCTTTCTTT. Protein sequence: CASSMPSWGTEAFF.

The chain uses TRBV28 and TRBJ1-6, with D maybe TRBD1 (5 bases). CDR3 length: 13 residues. Trimming removed 3 bases from V and 10 bases from J, with 10 bases in between. Germline V lookup: CDR1 MDHEN, CDR2 SYDVKM. The chain's CDR3 is CASSLGVGSPLHF. The CDR3 DNA is TGTGCCAGCAGTTTGGGGGTCGGGTCACCCCTCCACTTT.

The rearrangement uses TRBV9 and TRBJ1-3; a weak D match, TRBD1 (5 bases). Germline values: CDR1 SGDLS, CDR2 YYNGEE. The CDR3 is made up of 14 amino acids. V was clipped by 1 base and J by 8 bases, with 13 bases between them. The DNA of the CDR3 is TGTGCCAGCAGCGTACAACAGGACGGAGACACCATATATTTT. The encoded protein is CASSVQQDGDTIYF.

The rearrangement uses TRBV7-9 and TRBJ2-4; 9 bases are a match to TRBD1. Trimming removed 5 bases from V and 1 base from J; junction bases left unmatched: 6. The V gene's germline CDR1 is SEHNR and CDR2 FQNEAQ (reference sequence). The CDR3 consists of 16 residues. The CDR3 nucleotides are TGTGCCAGCAGCCCCGGACAGGGGAGGGCCAAAAACATTCAGTACTTC. Protein sequence: CASSPGQGRAKNIQYF.

The V call is TRBV19, the J call TRBJ2-7, with D perhaps assigned TRBD1 or TRBD2 (5 bases each). Germline CDR1 reads LNHDA; CDR2 reads SQIVND (reference sequence). V lost 5 bases and J lost 2, with 22 bases in between. This CDR3 comprises 17 residues. This CDR3 reads CASSPGTGVSETYEQYF. CDR3 in DNA: TGTGCCAGTAGTCCTGGGACCGGAGTTTCAGAAACCTACGAGCAGTACTTC. Together with reference TRBV19 and TRBJ2-7, the CDR3 gives the full variable domain: DGGITQSPKYLFRKEGQNVTLSCEQNLNHDAMYWYRQDPGQGLRLIYYSQIVNDFQKGDIAEGYSVSREKKESFPLTVTSAQKNPTAFYLCASSPGTGVSETYEQYFGPGTRLTVT.

This rearrangement joins TRBV6-1 to TRBJ2-3; 9 bases are a match to TRBD1. CDR1 and CDR2 (germline): MNHNS, SASEGT. The CDR3 consists of 18 residues. V was pared by 1 base and J by 4 bases, with 12 bases of the junction left unmatched. CDR3 amino acids: CASSEVLKGQGKSDTQYF. The CDR3 nucleotides read TGTGCCAGCAGTGAAGTACTTAAGGGACAGGGAAAATCAGATACGCAGTATTTT.

This chain uses TRBV7-2 with TRBJ1-2, with D uncertain. Germline-derived CDR1 and CDR2 are SGHTA and FQGNSA. V was cut by 3 bases and J by 0 bases, with 17 bases left in between. The CDR3 has 17 residues. As DNA, the CDR3 is TGTGCCAGCAGCTTTCGTTCTGGTCCCCGAGCTAACTATGGCTACACCTTC. This gives the protein CASSFRSGPRANYGYTF.

The rearrangement links TRBV9 to TRBJ2-7, with D possibly called TRBD1 or TRBD2 (5 bases each). This CDR3 has 14 residues. Trimming removed 3 bases from V and 6 bases from J, with 16 bases in between. Looked up from germline, CDR1 is SGDLS and CDR2 is YYNGEE. CDR3 region: CASSALGTSREQYF. The CDR3 DNA reads as TGTGCCAGCAGCGCACTCGGGACCTCTCGCGAGCAGTACTTC.

The rearrangement uses TRBV29-1 and TRBJ1-4, with 11 bases fitting TRBD1. The CDR3 is 14 residues long. CDR1 and CDR2 from the germline V gene are SQVTM and ANQGSEA. V dropped 5 bases and J dropped 8; count of bases not matched to a gene: 7. The CDR3 DNA is TGCAGCGTTCAGTCGGGACAGGGGGTCGAAAAACTGTTTTTT. Encoded protein: CSVQSGQGVEKLFF. Using reference TRBV29-1 and TRBJ1-4 for the parts outside the CDR3, the full variable domain is SAVISQKPSRDICQRGTSLTIQCQVDSQVTMMFWYRQQPGQSLTLIATANQGSEATYESGFVIDKFPISRPNLTFSTLTVSNMSPEDSSIYLCSVQSGQGVEKLFFGSGTQLSVL.

V gene TRBV19 combines with J gene TRBJ1-3; TRBD1 is a possible D gene (5 bases). V lost 6 bases to trimming and J lost 2 bases, with 17 bases between them. Germline V lookup: CDR1 LNHDA, CDR2 SQIVND (reference sequence). This CDR3 has 16 amino acids. CDR3 in DNA: TGTGCCAGTAGACGGAATGGGGGGTCGGCTGGAAACACCATATATTTT. The encoded protein is CASRRNGGSAGNTIYF.

The gene calls are TRBV28 and TRBJ1-6; 7 positions match TRBD1. Germline-derived CDR1 and CDR2 are MDHEN and SYDVKM. This CDR3 contains 14 residues. Germline trimming cut 3 bases from V and 7 bases from J; bases unmatched to any gene: 3. CDR3 nucleotides: TGTGCCAGCAGTTTCAGGGGGTTAAATTCACCCCTCCACTTT. It translates to CASSFRGLNSPLHF.

This chain joins TRBV6-5 and TRBJ1-3, with D perhaps matching TRBD1 (5 bases). CDR1 is MNHEY, CDR2 SVGAGI, per germline. The CDR3 is made up of 15 amino acids. With 0 bases removed from V and 4 bases from J, the gap between germline ends came to 10 bases. The CDR3 region is CASSYSRGVGNTIYF. The CDR3 DNA follows: TGTGCCAGCAGTTACTCGCGGGGGGTGGGAAACACCATATATTTT.

This chain links TRBV3-1 (or the pseudogene TRBV3-2) with TRBJ2-5; 7 bases map to TRBD2. The V gene's germline CDR1 is LGHDT and CDR2 YNNKEL (reference sequence). Losses at the gene ends were 4 bases for V and 5 bases for J; bases not matched to a gene: 4. CDR3 length: 13 residues. The CDR3 loop is CASSRWGGETQYF. The CDR3 DNA sequence: TGTGCCAGCAGCCGCTGGGGGGGGGAGACCCAGTACTTC.

The chain recombines TRBV19 with TRBJ2-7; no clear D gene. The CDR3 has 11 amino acids. The germline V gene encodes CDR1 LNHDA and CDR2 SQIVND (reference sequence). V was trimmed by 4 bases and J by 4 bases, leaving 5 bases between them. The CDR3 DNA sequence: TGTGCCAGTAGTACCGGTTACGAGCAGTACTTC. Amino acids: CASSTGYEQYF.

The genes are TRBV7-2 and TRBJ2-5; D remains unclear. The CDR3 has 14 amino acids. From germline, CDR1 is SGHTA and CDR2 FQGNSA. Trimming pared 3 bases from V and 2 bases from J, leaving 10 bases between. DNA for the CDR3: TGTGCCAGCAGCTTTACACGCGTACAAGAGACCCAGTACTTC. It encodes CASSFTRVQETQYF.

The chain is built from TRBV5-5 and TRBJ2-7; a possible D gene is TRBD1 (7 bases). V lost 6 bases and J lost 2, with 21 bases in between. CDR1 SGHKS and CDR2 YYEKEE come from the germline V gene (reference sequence). The CDR3 spans 16 residues. CDR3 residues: CASTAWMRGQTYEQYF. The DNA for the CDR3 is TGTGCCAGCACAGCTTGGATGCGGGGACAGACCTACGAGCAGTACTTC.

The chain couples TRBV14 to TRBJ2-3; 11 bases align to TRBD2. The CDR3 contains 13 residues. From germline, CDR1 is SGHDN and CDR2 FVKESK. Unmatched junction bases numbered 0, after V lost 4 bases and J lost 6 bases. The CDR3 sequence: CASSLAGGDTQYF. CDR3 in DNA: TGTGCCAGCAGCCTAGCGGGAGGGGATACGCAGTATTTT.

The rearrangement links TRBV5-4 to TRBJ1-2; D is undetermined. The germline V gene has CDR1 SGHNT and CDR2 YYREEE (reference sequence). V dropped 1 base and J dropped 5 bases, with 9 bases sitting between them. The CDR3 sequence is 13 residues long. The CDR3 DNA reads TGTGCCAGCAGCTTGCACAGCGAGTATGGCTACACCTTC. The encoded protein is CASSLHSEYGYTF. The full variable domain, with the rest looked up from reference TRBV5-4 and TRBJ1-2, is ETGVTQSPTHLIKTRGQQVTLRCSSQSGHNTVSWYQQALGQGPQFIFQYYREEENGRGNFPPRFSGLQFPNYSSELNVNALELDDSALYLCASSLHSEYGYTFGSGTRLTVV.

V and J are TRBV19 and TRBJ2-1; the D gene is possibly TRBD2 (6 bases). Germline loops: CDR1 LNHDA, CDR2 SQIVND (reference sequence). V dropped 8 bases and J dropped 6 bases, with 17 bases sitting between them. This CDR3 has 14 amino acids. The CDR3 region has the DNA TGTGCCAGTCAGTGGAGGGAGACTCCCAATGAGCAGTTCTTC. Translation gives CASQWRETPNEQFF.

The chain links TRBV28 to TRBJ1-1; D is possibly TRBD1 (5 bases). Trimming left V 2 bases short and J 1 base short, with 11 bases between. Germline V gene sequence: CDR1 MDHEN, CDR2 SYDVKM. CDR3 length equals 15 residues. CDR3 sequence (DNA): TGTGCCAGCAGTTTAGGTGGCGGGGGGAACACTGAAGCTTTCTTT. It specifies CASSLGGGGNTEAFF.

The chain links TRBV5-1 to TRBJ2-7, with 14 bases aligning to TRBD2. There are 14 residues in the CDR3. With V trimmed by 0 bases and J by 12 bases, 5 bases remained unmatched. Germline CDR1 SGHRS, CDR2 YFSETQ. CDR3 DNA: TGCGCCAGCAGCTTGGAGGGACTAGCGGGAGTTAGGTACTTC. It codes for CASSLEGLAGVRYF.

This chain connects TRBV3-1 (or the pseudogene TRBV3-2) to TRBJ1-6; 7 nucleotides match TRBD1. The germline V gene encodes CDR1 LGHDT and CDR2 YNNKEL (reference sequence). The length of the CDR3 is 15 residues. Trimming at V came to 0 bases and at J to 6 bases, leaving 2 bases not matched to a gene. The CDR3 loop reads CASSQETGANSPLHF. Written as DNA, the CDR3 is TGTGCCAGCAGCCAAGAAACAGGGGCTAATTCACCCCTCCACTTT.

The chain joins TRBV19 to TRBJ2-5; D not certain. This CDR3 has 12 residues. Germline assignment: CDR1 LNHDA and CDR2 SQIVND (reference sequence). V dropped 6 bases and J dropped 5 bases, with 10 bases sitting between them. DNA of the CDR3: TGTGCCAGTAGCGTCGAAGGGGAGACCCAGTACTTC. It is translated as CASSVEGETQYF.

This clone was seen only once. This chain links TRBV5-4 with TRBJ2-5; 8 bases agree with TRBD1. Germline CDR1 reads SGHNT; CDR2 reads YYREEE (reference sequence). CDR3 length: 15 amino acids. Unmatched junction bases numbered 9, after V lost 3 bases and J lost 5 bases. DNA for the CDR3: TGTGCCAGCAGCTCGGGACAGGAAGGCAGGGAGACCCAGTACTTC. Translated, it gives CASSSGQEGRETQYF.

The chain joins TRBV3-1 (or the pseudogene TRBV3-2) to TRBJ2-3, with 7 bases identical to TRBD2. CDR3 size: 15 residues. Germline V gene lookup returns CDR1 LGHDT and CDR2 YNNKEL (reference sequence). The V segment lost 4 bases and the J segment 4 bases; nucleotides outside the gene matches: 8. The CDR3: CASSPRRERSDTQYF. DNA of the CDR3: TGTGCCAGCAGCCCGAGGCGGGAGAGATCAGATACGCAGTATTTT.

V and J are TRBV28 and TRBJ2-3; a weak D match, TRBD1 (6 bases). V was shortened by 6 bases and J by 5 bases, with 30 bases between the two germline ends. CDR1 and CDR2 from the germline V gene are MDHEN and SYDVKM. The CDR3 contains 19 residues. The CDR3 DNA reads as TGTGCCAGCAGCTCCTTTAGGCAGGGGATAAGCGGAGAGGGAGATACGCAGTATTTT. This sequence encodes CASSSFRQGISGEGDTQYF.

This chain connects TRBV24-1 to TRBJ2-7; a possible D gene is TRBD1 (7 bases). There are 15 residues in the CDR3. Germline CDR1 KGHDR, CDR2 SFDVKD. Trimming left V 4 bases short and J 3 bases short, with 15 bases between. DNA of the CDR3: TGTGCCACCAGTGACGCCGGGGGACAGATCTACGAGCAGTACTTC. As protein: CATSDAGGQIYEQYF.

The rearrangement joins TRBV19 to TRBJ2-3; 10 nucleotides align to TRBD1. CDR1 and CDR2 (germline): LNHDA, SQIVND (reference sequence). J lost 2 bases, V lost 9 bases, and 5 bases had no gene match. The CDR3 has 14 residues. This CDR3 is CASLGQGITDTQYF. CDR3 coding DNA: TGTGCCAGCCTGGGACAGGGGATCACAGATACGCAGTATTTT.